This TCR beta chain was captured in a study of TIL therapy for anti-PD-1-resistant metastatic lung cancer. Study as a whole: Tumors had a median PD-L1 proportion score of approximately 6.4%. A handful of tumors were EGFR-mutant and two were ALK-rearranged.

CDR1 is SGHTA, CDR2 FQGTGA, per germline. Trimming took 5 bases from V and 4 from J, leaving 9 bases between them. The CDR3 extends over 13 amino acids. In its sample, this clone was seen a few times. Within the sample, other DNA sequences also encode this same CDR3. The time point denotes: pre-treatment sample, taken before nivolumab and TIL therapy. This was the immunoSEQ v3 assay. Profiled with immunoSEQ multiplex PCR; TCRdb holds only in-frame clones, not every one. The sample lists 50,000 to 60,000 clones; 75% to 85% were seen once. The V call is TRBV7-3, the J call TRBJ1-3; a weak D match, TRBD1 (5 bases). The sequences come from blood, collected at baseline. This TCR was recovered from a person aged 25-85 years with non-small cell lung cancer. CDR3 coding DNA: TGTGCCAGCAGCCGGGGGGACGGAAACACCATATATTTT. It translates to CASSRGDGNTIYF. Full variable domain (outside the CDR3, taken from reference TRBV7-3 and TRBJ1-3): GAGVSQTPSNKVTEKGKYVELRCDPISGHTALYWYRQSLGQGPEFLIYFQGTGAADDSGLPNDRFFAVRPEGSVSTLKIQRTERGDSAVYLCASSRGDGNTIYFGEGSWLTVV.